This T cell receptor beta chain was profiled in a study of T cell repertoires in cytomegalovirus infection. As for the study in general: Selected CMV epitopes included recently identified HLA-C-restricted ones as well as well-studied HLA-B-restricted ones. Through public TCR beta signatures, both CMV infection and matching HLA type were indicated. Study conclusions and caveats: The response measured ex vivo was dominated by TCR beta clonotypes (HLA-C-restricted and CMV-specific).

Each CDR3 protein gets one entry after TCRdb re-called the reads with MiXCR. The table includes some 700,000 distinct CDR3 sequences, 30% to 35% detected once. Germline values: CDR1 MNHNS, CDR2 SASEGT. Trimming stripped 6 bases from V and 5 bases from J, with 13 bases between. The CDR3 is 13 amino acids. As regards this clonotype: Its antigen remains unidentified.

The chain couples TRBV6-1 to TRBJ2-5; D may match TRBD1 or TRBD2 (5 bases each). The specimen was cultured PBMCs, collected from culture after CMV antigen stimulation. The clonotype was recovered from a human donor in good health (CMV status not recorded). Some clones in this sample may be carry-over from other donors' samples. The DNA of the CDR3 is TGTGCCAGCAGACCCGAGGGGATGGAGACCCAGTACTTC. Its protein product is CASRPEGMETQYF.